A selection of T cell receptor beta chains follows, all from one sample in a study of T-cell memory formation after mild COVID-19. MiXCR, applied by TCRdb to the 5' RACE reads, yields one record per CDR3 protein. This sample yields about 360,000 distinct CDR3 sequences, of which roughly an eighth are seen a single time; around a fifth belongs to the top ten. The sequenced material came from PBMCs or a T cell subset sorted from them (not recorded which). The receptor set was obtained from a man in his late teens or twenties who had mild COVID-19 (a few samples of this study predate the infection). Cell type and time point are not known. The CDR3 runs from the conserved cysteine through the conserved F or W. Each record gives: D gene, CDR3 length, V gene, clone size, J gene, CDR3 protein, CDR3 DNA. A D gene is named only where the DNA matches it firmly. The listing skips clone size in some rows; elsewhere it reads once, few, many or a size class.

>.|16|TRBV5-1|.|TRBJ2-1
CASSLRPEGGQNEQFF
TGCGCCAGCAGCTTGAGGCCCGAGGGGGGCCAGAATGAGCAGTTCTTC
>.|14|TRBV7-9|.|TRBJ1-1
CASTTTGHNAEAFF
TGTGCCAGCACCACGACGGGGCATAACGCTGAAGCTTTCTTT
>TRBD1|16|TRBV5-1|few|TRBJ2-3
CASSSLPTGSTDTQYF
TGCGCCAGCAGCTCCCTACCGACAGGGAGCACAGATACGCAGTATTTT
>.|15|TRBV5-6|few|TRBJ1-1
CASSGRRSPPIEAFF
TGTGCCAGCAGCGGTCGGCGCAGCCCACCTATTGAAGCTTTCTTT
>.|13|TRBV24-1|.|TRBJ1-5
CATTAVGNQPQHF
TGTGCCACCACGGCTGTGGGCAATCAGCCCCAGCATTTT
>.|15|TRBV27|.|TRBJ2-7
CASSPRGGKSYEQYF
TGTGCCAGCAGTCCTCGCGGGGGCAAATCCTACGAGCAGTACTTC
>.|16|TRBV27|.|TRBJ2-6
CASSDTGFSGANVLTF
TGTGCCAGCAGTGACACAGGGTTCTCTGGGGCCAACGTCCTGACTTTC
>TRBD1|15|TRBV20-1|many|TRBJ2-1
CSAPLRDRGNNEQFF
TGCAGTGCTCCACTCCGGGACAGGGGGAACAATGAGCAGTTCTTC
>.|11|TRBV30|few|TRBJ2-1
CAWNGRAEQFF
TGTGCCTGGAACGGGAGAGCTGAGCAGTTCTTC
>.|13|TRBV7-2|many|TRBJ2-5
CASSFTGEETQYF
TGTGCCAGCAGCTTTACGGGGGAAGAGACCCAGTACTTC